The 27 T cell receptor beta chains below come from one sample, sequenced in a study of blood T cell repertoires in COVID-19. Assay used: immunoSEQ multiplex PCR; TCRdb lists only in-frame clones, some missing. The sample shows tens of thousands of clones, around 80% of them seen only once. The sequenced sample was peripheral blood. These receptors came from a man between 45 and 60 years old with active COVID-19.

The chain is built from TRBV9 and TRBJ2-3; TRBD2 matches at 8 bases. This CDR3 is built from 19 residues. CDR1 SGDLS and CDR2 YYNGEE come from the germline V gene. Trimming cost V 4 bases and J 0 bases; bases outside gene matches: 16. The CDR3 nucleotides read TGTGCCAGCAGCCCCGGGGGGGGCGGGGGCTTACTTAGCACAGATACGCAGTATTTT. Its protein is CASSPGGGGGLLSTDTQYF.

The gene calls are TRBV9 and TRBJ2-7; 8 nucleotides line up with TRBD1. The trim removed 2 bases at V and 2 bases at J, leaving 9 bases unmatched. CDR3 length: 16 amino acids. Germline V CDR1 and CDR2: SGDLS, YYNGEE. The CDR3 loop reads CASSVHAGTGTYEQYF. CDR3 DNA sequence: TGTGCCAGCAGCGTTCATGCCGGGACAGGAACCTACGAGCAGTACTTC.

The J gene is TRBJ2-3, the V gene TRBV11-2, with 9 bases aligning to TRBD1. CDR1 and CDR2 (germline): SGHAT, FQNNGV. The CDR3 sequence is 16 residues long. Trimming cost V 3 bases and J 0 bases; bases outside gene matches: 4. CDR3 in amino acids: CASSFTGGLSTDTQYF. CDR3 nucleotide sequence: TGTGCCAGCAGCTTTACAGGGGGCCTGAGCACAGATACGCAGTATTTT.

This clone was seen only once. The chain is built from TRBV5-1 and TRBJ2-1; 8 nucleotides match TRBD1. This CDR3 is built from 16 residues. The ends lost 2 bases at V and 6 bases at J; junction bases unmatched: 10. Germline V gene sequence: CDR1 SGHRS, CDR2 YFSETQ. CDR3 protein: CASSFSGTGAPNEQFF. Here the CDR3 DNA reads TGCGCCAGCAGCTTCTCCGGGACAGGAGCACCCAATGAGCAGTTCTTC.

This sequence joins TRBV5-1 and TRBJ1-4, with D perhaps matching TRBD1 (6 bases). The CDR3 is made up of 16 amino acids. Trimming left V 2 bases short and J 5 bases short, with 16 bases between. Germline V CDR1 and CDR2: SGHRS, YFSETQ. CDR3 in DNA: TGCGCCAGCAGCTTCGGCTTAGGGGGAGGGAATGAAAAACTGTTTTTT. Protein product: CASSFGLGGGNEKLFF.

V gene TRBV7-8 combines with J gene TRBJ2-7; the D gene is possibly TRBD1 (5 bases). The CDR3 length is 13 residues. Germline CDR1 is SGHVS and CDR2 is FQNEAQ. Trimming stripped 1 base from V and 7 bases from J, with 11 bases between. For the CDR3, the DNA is TGTGCCAGCAGCTTAGGGCAGGGCGAGGAGCAGTACTTC. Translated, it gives CASSLGQGEEQYF.

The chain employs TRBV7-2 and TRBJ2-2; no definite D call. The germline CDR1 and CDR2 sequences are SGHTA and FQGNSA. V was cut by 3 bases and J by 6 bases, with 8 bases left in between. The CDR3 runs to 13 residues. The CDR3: CASSFYRAGELFF. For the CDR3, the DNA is TGTGCCAGCAGCTTTTACCGGGCCGGGGAGCTGTTTTTT.

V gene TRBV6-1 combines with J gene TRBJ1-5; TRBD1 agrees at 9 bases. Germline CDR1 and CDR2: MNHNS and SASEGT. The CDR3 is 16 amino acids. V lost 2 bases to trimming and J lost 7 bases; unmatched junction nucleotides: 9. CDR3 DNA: TGTGCCAGCAGTGAAACAGGGGGCTCCGTATTACAGCCCCAGCATTTT. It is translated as CASSETGGSVLQPQHF.

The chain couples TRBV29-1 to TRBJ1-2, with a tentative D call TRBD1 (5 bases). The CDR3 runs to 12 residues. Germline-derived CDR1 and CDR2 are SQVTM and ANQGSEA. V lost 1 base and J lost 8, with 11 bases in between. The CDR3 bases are TGCAGCGTTGAAGCTGAAGGGGTCGGCTACACCTTC. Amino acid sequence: CSVEAEGVGYTF.

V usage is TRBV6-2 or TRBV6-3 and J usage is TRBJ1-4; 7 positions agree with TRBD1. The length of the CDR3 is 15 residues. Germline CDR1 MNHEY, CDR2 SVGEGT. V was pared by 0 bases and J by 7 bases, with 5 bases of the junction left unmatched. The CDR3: CASSYSRQGGEKLFF. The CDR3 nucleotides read TGTGCCAGCAGTTACTCACGACAGGGCGGTGAAAAACTGTTTTTT.

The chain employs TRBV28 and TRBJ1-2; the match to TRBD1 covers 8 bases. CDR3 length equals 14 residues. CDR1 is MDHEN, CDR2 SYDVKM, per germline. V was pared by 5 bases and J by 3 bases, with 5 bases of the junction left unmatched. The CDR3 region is CASSAQGVDYGYTF. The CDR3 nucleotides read TGTGCCAGCAGTGCACAGGGGGTCGACTATGGCTACACCTTC.

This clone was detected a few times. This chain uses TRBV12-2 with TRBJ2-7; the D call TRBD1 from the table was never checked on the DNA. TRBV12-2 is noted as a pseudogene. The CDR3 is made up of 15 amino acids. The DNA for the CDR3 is TGTGCAAGTCGCCCCAACAGGGGAGTGTGGTACGAGCAGTACTTC. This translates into CASRPNRGVWYEQYF.

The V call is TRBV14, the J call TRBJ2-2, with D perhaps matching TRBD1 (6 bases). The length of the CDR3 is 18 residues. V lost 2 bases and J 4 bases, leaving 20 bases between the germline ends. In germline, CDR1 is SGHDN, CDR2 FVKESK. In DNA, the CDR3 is TGTGCCAGCAGCCAAACCGGACAGAGAAATAACCCCACCGGGGAGCTGTTTTTT. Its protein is CASSQTGQRNNPTGELFF.

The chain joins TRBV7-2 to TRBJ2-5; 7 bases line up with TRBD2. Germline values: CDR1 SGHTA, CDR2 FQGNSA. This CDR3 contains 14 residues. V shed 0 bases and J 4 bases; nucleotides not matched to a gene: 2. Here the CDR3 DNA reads TGTGCCAGCAGCTTAGCGGGAGGGTTAGAGACCCAGTACTTC. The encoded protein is CASSLAGGLETQYF.

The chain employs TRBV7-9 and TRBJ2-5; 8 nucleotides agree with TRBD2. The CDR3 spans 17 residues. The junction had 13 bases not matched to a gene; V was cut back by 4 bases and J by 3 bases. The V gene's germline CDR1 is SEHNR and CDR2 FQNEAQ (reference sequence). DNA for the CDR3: TGTGCCAGCAGCTCGAGGAAGGCGACTAGCGAGAAAGAGACCCAGTACTTC. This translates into CASSSRKATSEKETQYF. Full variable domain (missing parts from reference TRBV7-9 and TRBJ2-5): DTGVSQNPRHKITKRGQNVTFRCDPISEHNRLYWYRQTLGQGPEFLTYFQNEAQLEKSRLLSDRFSAERPKGSFSTLEIQRTEQGDSAMYLCASSSRKATSEKETQYFGPGTRLLVL.

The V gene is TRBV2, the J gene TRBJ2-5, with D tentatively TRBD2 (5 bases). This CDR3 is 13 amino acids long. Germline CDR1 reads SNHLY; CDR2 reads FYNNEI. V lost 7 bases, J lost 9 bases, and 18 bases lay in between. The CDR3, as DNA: TGTGCCAGCAAGAGGCTAGCCAGGCCGGCCCAGTACTTC. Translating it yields CASKRLARPAQYF.

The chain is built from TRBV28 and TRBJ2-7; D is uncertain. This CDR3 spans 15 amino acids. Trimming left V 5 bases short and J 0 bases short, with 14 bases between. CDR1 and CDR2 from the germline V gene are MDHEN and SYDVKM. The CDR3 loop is CASSQLDTSSYEQYF. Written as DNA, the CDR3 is TGTGCCAGCAGTCAACTCGACACCAGCTCCTACGAGCAGTACTTC.

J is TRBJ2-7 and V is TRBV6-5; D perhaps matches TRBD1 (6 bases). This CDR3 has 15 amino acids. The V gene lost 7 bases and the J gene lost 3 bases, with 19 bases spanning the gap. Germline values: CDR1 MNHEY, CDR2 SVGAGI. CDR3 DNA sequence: TGTGCCAGCACGGGACAAGACAGGCCTATCTACGAGCAGTACTTC. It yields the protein CASTGQDRPIYEQYF.

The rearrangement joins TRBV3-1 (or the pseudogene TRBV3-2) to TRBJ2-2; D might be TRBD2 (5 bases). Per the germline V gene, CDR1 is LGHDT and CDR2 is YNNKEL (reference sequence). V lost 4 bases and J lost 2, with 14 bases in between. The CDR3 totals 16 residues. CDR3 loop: CASSPQRTGNTGELFF. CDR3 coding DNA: TGTGCCAGCAGCCCTCAGAGGACGGGAAACACCGGGGAGCTGTTTTTT.

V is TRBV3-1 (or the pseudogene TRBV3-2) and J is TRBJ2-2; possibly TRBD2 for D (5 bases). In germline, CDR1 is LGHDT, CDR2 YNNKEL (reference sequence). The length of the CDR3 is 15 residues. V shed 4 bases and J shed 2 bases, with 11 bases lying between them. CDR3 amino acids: CASSLRATNTGELFF. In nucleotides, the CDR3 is TGTGCCAGCAGCCTGAGGGCTACTAACACCGGGGAGCTGTTTTTT.

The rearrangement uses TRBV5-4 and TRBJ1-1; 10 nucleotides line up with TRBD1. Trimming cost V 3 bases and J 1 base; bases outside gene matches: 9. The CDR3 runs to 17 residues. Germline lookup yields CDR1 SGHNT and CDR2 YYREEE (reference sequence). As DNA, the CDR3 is TGTGCCAGCAGCTCTCCCCGGGACAGGGGTGCGAACACTGAAGCTTTCTTT. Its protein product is CASSSPRDRGANTEAFF.

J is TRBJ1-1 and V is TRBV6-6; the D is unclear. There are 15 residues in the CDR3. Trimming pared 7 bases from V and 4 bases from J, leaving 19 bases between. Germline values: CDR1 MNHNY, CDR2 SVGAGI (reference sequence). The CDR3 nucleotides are TGTGCCAGCACCCCCGAGCCGGGCCGGGGCACTGAAGCTTTCTTT. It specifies CASTPEPGRGTEAFF.

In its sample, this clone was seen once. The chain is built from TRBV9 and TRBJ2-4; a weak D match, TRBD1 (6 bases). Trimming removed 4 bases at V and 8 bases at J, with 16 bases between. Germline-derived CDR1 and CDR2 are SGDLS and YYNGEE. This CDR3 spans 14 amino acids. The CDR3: CASSLTGFGHIQYF. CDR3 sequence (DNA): TGTGCCAGCAGCTTAACAGGGTTCGGACACATTCAGTACTTC.

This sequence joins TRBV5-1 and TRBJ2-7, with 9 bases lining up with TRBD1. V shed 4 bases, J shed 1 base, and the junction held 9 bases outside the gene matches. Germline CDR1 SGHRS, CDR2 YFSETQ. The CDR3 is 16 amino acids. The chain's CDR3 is CASSAGQGTSSYEQYF. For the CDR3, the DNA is TGCGCCAGCAGCGCGGGACAGGGCACCTCATCCTACGAGCAGTACTTC.

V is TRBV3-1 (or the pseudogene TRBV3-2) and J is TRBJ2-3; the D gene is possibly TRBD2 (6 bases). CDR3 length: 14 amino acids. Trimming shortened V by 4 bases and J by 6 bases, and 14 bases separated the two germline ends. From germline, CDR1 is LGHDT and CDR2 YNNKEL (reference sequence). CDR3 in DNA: TGTGCCAGCAGCCGCCTGGTTGGGGGGGATACGCAGTATTTT. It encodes CASSRLVGGDTQYF.

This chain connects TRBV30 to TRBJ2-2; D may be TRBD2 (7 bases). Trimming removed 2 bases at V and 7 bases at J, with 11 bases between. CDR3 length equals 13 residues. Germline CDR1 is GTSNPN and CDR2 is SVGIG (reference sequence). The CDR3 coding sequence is TGTGCCTGGAGTTCGGGGGGCGACGGGGAGCTGTTTTTT. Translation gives CAWSSGGDGELFF. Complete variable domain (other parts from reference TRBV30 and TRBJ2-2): SQTIHQWPATLVQPVGSPLSLECTVEGTSNPNLYWYRQAAGRGLQLLFYSVGIGQISSEVPQNLSASRPQDRQFILSSKKLLLSDSGFYLCAWSSGGDGELFFGEGSRLTVL.

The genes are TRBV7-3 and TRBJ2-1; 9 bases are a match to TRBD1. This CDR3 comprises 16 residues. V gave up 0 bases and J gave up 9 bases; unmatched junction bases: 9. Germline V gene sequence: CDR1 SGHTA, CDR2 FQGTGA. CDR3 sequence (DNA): TGTGCCAGCAGCTTAACGGGGGGACAGGGTAATGTTGAGCAGTTCTTC. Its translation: CASSLTGGQGNVEQFF.